This TCR beta chain was recorded in a study of T-cell reconstitution after alpha-beta-depleted transplantation in children. Preparing the TCRbeta library involved the use of unique molecular identifiers. TCRdb ran MiXCR on the PCR reads and lists one entry per CDR3 protein. Found here are roughly 200,000 distinct CDR3 sequences, roughly 7.5% of them singletons; the top ten hold 3% to 3.5%. The V and J ends lost 0 bases and 2 bases, in that order; junction bases with no gene match: 4. Germline V gene data show CDR1 as SGHRS and CDR2 as YFSETQ. CDR3 size: 15 residues. The table lists this clonotype with many counts.

Sequences were derived from PBMCs from the stem cell graft donor, sampled from the stem cell graft. The rearrangement links TRBV5-1 to TRBJ2-7; 8 nucleotides match TRBD1. This clonotype originated in a human donor who donated a stem cell graft to a child with Wiskott-Aldrich syndrome. CDR3: CASSLGGQGTYEQYF. CDR3 bases: TGCGCCAGCAGCTTGGGAGGACAGGGTACCTACGAGCAGTACTTC.